The 6 T cell receptor beta chains reported below all come from one sample, sequenced in a study of T cells in narcolepsy. The table came from immunoSEQ multiplex PCR; TCRdb's copy has only in-frame clones and leaves some out. The sample has tens of thousands of clones; around 83% are singletons. Sequencing input: CD45RA- memory CD4+ T cells from PBMCs. The receptors originated from a human donor with narcolepsy.

The chain has TRBV18 and TRBJ1-1; no firm D call. Germline assignment: CDR1 KGHSH and CDR2 LQKENI. The ends were cut back, 2 bases at V and 1 base at J, with 8 bases in the middle. This CDR3 comprises 14 residues. The CDR3 nucleotides are TGTGCCAGCTCACCAAGCGGAGAGAACACTGAAGCTTTCTTT. The encoded protein is CASSPSGENTEAFF.

This clone has only one observation. The rearrangement uses TRBV7-6 and TRBJ1-4; D is perhaps TRBD1 (5 bases). CDR1 is SGHVS and CDR2 is FNYEAQ in the germline V gene. This CDR3 is built from 14 residues. The V and J ends lost 5 bases and 10 bases respectively, with 17 bases between them. The CDR3 DNA reads as TGTGCCAGCAGCGAGGGGTGGGCAGGAGGAAAACTGTTTTTT. Its translation: CASSEGWAGGKLFF.

The V and J genes are TRBV5-6 and TRBJ2-5; a possible D gene is TRBD1 (8 bases). Between the trimmed V and J ends, which lost 0 bases and 7 bases, there was a span of 13 bases. This CDR3 is 14 amino acids long. CDR1 SGHDT and CDR2 YYEEEE come from the germline V gene. CDR3 in amino acids: CASSLAGGGGTQYF. The CDR3 DNA reads as TGTGCCAGCAGCTTGGCAGGGGGCGGGGGGACCCAGTACTTC.

The rearrangement joins TRBV6-5 to TRBJ1-2; 8 nucleotides line up with TRBD1. Germline values: CDR1 MNHEY, CDR2 SVGAGI. Trimming took 6 bases from V and 2 from J; bases not matched to a gene: 5. The CDR3 length is 14 residues. In nucleotides, the CDR3 is TGTGCCAGCAGAAAAGGACAGGGCAACTATGGCTACACCTTC. It is translated as CASRKGQGNYGYTF.

This clone was found a few times. This chain uses TRBV28 with TRBJ1-4; possibly TRBD1 for D (5 bases). The CDR3 has 16 amino acids. Per the germline V gene, CDR1 is MDHEN and CDR2 is SYDVKM. Between the trimmed V and J ends, which lost 6 bases and 0 bases, there was a span of 14 bases. CDR3 region: CASRLWGDATNEKLFF. For the CDR3, the DNA is TGTGCCAGCAGATTGTGGGGGGATGCAACTAATGAAAAACTGTTTTTT.

The chain uses TRBV7-2 and TRBJ2-7, with TRBD2 as a possible D gene (5 bases). This CDR3 comprises 13 residues. The germline V gene has CDR1 SGHTA and CDR2 FQGNSA. Trimming pared 2 bases from V and 4 bases from J, leaving 9 bases between. CDR3 region: CASSLRGGYEQYF. The CDR3 DNA reads TGTGCCAGCAGCTTACGAGGCGGGTACGAGCAGTACTTC.